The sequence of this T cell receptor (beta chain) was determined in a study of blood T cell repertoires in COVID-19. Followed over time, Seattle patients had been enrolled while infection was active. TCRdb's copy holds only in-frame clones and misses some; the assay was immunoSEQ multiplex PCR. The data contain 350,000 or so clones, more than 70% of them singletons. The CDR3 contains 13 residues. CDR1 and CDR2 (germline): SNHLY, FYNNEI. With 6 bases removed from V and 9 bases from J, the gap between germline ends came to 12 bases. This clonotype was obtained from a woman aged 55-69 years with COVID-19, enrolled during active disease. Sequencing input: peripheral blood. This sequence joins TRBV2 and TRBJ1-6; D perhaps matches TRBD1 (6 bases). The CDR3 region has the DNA TGTGCCAGCAGAGGACAGAGAATTTCACCCCTCCACTTT. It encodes CASRGQRISPLHF.